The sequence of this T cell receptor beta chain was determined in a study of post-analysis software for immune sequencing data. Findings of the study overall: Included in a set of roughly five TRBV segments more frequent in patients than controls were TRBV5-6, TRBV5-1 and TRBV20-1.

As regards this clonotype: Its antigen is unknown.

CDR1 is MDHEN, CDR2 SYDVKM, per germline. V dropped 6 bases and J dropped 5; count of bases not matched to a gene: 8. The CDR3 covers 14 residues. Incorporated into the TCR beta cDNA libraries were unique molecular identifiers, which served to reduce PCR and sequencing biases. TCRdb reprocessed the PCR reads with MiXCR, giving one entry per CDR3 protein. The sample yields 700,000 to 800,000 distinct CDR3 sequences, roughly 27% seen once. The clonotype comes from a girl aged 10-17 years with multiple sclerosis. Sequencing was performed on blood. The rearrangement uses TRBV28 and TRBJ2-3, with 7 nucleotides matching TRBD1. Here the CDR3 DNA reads TGTGCCAGCAGGCTTACAGGGGCGAGAGATACGCAGTATTTT. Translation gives CASRLTGARDTQYF.